The T cell receptor (beta chain) described here comes from a study of glioma-infiltrating T cells after dendritic cell vaccination. Overall study findings and caveats: Estimated pretreatment TIL content predicted outcome after dendritic cell vaccination. Survival was not directly related to TCR clonality in these patients.

Amplification used 60 V beta primers and 13 J beta primers. Profiling relied on immunoSEQ multiplex PCR, and the TCRdb table lists in-frame clones only, not all of them. The sample shows around 87,000 clones, roughly four fifths of them seen only once. Regarding time point: after dendritic cell vaccination, including at tumor progression/relapse. Concerning this clone: The antigen is not known.

The sequencing used blood, collected after dendritic cell vaccination. The sequence was collected from a human donor with glioblastoma.

Here the CDR3 reads CASQPKRQANSPLHF. The CDR3 DNA sequence: TGTGCCAGTCAACCTAAAAGACAGGCAAATTCACCCCTCCACTTT. This chain joins TRBV19 and TRBJ1-6, with D tentatively TRBD1 (6 bases). The germline CDR1 and CDR2 sequences are LNHDA and SQIVND (reference sequence). The V end lost 8 bases, the J end lost 7 bases, and 18 bases lay between the germline ends. This CDR3 contains 15 residues. The entire variable domain, with the rest obtained from reference TRBV19 and TRBJ1-6, is as follows: DGGITQSPKYLFRKEGQNVTLSCEQNLNHDAMYWYRQDPGQGLRLIYYSQIVNDFQKGDIAEGYSVSREKKESFPLTVTSAQKNPTAFYLCASQPKRQANSPLHFGNGTRLTVT.